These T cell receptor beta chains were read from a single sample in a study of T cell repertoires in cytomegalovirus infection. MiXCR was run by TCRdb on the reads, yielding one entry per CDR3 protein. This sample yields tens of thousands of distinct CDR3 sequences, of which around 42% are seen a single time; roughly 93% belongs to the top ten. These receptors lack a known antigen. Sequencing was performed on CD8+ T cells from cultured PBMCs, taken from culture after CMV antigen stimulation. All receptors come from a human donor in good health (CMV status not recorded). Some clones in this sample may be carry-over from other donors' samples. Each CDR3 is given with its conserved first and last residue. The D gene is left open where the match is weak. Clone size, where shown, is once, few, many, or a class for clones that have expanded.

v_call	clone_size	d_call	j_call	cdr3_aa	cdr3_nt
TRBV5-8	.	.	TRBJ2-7	CASSLHTYEQYF	TGTGCCAGCAGCTTGCATACCTACGAGCAGTACTTC
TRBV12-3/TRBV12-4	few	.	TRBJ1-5	CASSFIGDSWEPQHF	TGTGCCAGCAGTTTTATCGGAGACAGTTGGGAGCCCCAGCATTTT
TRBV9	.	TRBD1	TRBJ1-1	CASSVGTGGGTEAFF	TGTGCCAGCAGCGTCGGAACAGGGGGTGGCACTGAAGCTTTCTTT
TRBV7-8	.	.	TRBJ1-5	CASSLELGSQHF	TGTGCCAGCAGCTTAGAACTGGGATCCCAGCATTTT
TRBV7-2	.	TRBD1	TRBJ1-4	CASSYGQGYVSNEKLFF	TGTGCCAGCAGCTACGGACAGGGATATGTCTCTAATGAAAAACTGTTTTTT
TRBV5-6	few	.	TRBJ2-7	CASRQSGAEQYF	TGTGCCAGCAGACAATCAGGGGCCGAGCAGTACTTC
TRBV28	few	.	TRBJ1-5	CASNPLWLQGYSNQPQHF	TGTGCCAGCAATCCCTTATGGCTGCAGGGGTATAGCAATCAGCCCCAGCATTTT
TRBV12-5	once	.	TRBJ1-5	CASGPSTSNQPQHF	TGTGCTAGTGGTCCAAGTACTAGCAATCAGCCCCAGCATTTT
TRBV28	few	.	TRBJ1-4	CASSPGYEKLFF	TGTGCCAGCAGCCCAGGGTATGAAAAACTGTTTTTT
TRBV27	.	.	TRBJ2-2	CASSPYGGSGELFF	TGTGCCAGCAGTCCCTACGGGGGCTCCGGGGAGCTGTTTTTT
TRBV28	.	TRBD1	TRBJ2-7	CASSRTGSTYEQYF	TGTGCCAGCAGCCGGACAGGGTCTACCTACGAGCAGTACTTC
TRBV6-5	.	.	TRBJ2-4	CASSYSYGLAKNIQYF	TGTGCCAGCAGTTACTCCTACGGGTTGGCCAAAAACATTCAGTACTTC
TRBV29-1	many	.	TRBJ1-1	CSVLDTEAFF	TGCAGCGTTCTGGACACTGAAGCTTTCTTT
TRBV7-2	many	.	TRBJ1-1	CASSLIGGAGNTEAFF	TGTGCCAGCAGCTTAATTGGAGGGGCCGGGAACACTGAAGCTTTCTTT
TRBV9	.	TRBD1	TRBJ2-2	CASSGEARGLTGELFF	TGTGCCAGCAGCGGCGAAGCCAGGGGGCTGACCGGGGAGCTGTTTTTT
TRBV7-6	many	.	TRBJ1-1	CASSLGGGRAFF	TGTGCCAGCAGCTTAGGAGGTGGTCGGGCTTTCTTT
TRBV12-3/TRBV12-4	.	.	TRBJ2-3	CASSLVRGDTQYF	TGTGCCAGCAGTTTAGTCCGTGGAGATACGCAGTATTTT
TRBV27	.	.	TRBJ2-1	CASSFINPSSYNEQFF	TGTGCCAGCAGTTTTATCAATCCGAGCTCCTACAATGAGCAGTTCTTC
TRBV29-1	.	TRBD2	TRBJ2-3	CSVRGGSSDTQYF	TGCAGCGTGCGGGGGGGCTCATCAGATACGCAGTATTTT
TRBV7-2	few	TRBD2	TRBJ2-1	CASSFVSGGANEQFF	TGTGCCAGCAGCTTTGTTAGCGGGGGGGCCAATGAGCAGTTCTTC
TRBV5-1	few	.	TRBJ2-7	CASSLRGLPNEQYF	TGCGCCAGCAGCTTGCGGGGGCTCCCGAACGAGCAGTACTTC
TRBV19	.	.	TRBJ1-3	CASSISGLAGNTIYF	TGTGCCAGTAGTATATCGGGGTTGGCCGGAAACACCATATATTTT
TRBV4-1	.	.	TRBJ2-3	CASSFTGPDTQYF	TGCGCCAGCAGCTTTACGGGGCCAGATACGCAGTATTTT
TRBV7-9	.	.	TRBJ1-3	CASSLAGGAYTIYF	TGTGCCAGCAGCTTAGCGGGAGGCGCGTACACCATATATTTT
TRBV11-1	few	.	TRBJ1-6	CASSLKQGLLYNSPLHF	TGTGCCAGCAGCCTGAAACAGGGACTACTCTATAATTCACCCCTCCACTTT
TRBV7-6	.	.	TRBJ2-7	CASSLASWGEQYF	TGTGCCAGCAGCTTAGCCTCTTGGGGAGAGCAGTACTTC
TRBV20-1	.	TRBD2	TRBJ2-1	CSAREILAGEYNEQFF	TGCAGTGCTAGAGAAATTTTAGCGGGGGAATACAATGAGCAGTTCTTC
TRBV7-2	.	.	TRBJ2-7	CASSADLEQYF	TGTGCCAGCAGCGCGGACCTCGAGCAGTACTTC
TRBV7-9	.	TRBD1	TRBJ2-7	CASSGDRGLLSYEQYF	TGTGCCAGCAGCGGAGACAGGGGGTTACTGTCCTACGAGCAGTACTTC
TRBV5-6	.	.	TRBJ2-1	CASSLNRDNEQFF	TGTGCCAGCAGCTTGAACAGGGACAATGAGCAGTTCTTC
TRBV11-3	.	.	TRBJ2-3	CASSTPGEGGPDTQYF	TGTGCCAGCAGCACCCCCGGGGAGGGGGGTCCAGATACGCAGTATTTT
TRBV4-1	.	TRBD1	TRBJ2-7	CASSHRTGAIEQYF	TGCGCCAGCAGCCACCGGACAGGGGCGATCGAGCAGTACTTC
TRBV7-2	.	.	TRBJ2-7	CASSLGVGRNYEQYF	TGTGCCAGCAGCTTAGGGGTAGGGAGGAACTACGAGCAGTACTTC
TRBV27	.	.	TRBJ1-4	CASSLRHEPNEKLFF	TGTGCCAGCAGTTTACGGCATGAGCCTAATGAAAAACTGTTTTTT
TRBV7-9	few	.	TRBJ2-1	CASSLDPGMANEQFF	TGTGCCAGCAGCTTAGATCCGGGGATGGCCAATGAGCAGTTCTTC
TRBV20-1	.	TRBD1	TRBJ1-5	CSVVTGGNQPQHF	TGCAGTGTCGTGACAGGGGGCAATCAGCCCCAGCATTTT
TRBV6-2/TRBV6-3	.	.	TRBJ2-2	CASSYWAGELFF	TGTGCCAGCAGTTACTGGGCCGGGGAGCTGTTTTTT
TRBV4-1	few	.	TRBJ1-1	CASSQIGGGLGTEAFF	TGCGCCAGCAGCCAAATCGGTGGGGGGCTGGGCACTGAAGCTTTCTTT
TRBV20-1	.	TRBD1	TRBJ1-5	CSARGQGASSQHF	TGCAGTGCTAGAGGACAGGGGGCATCTTCCCAGCATTTT
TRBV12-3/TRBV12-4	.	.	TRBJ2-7	CASRTGGLEQYF	TGTGCCAGCCGGACCGGGGGGCTGGAGCAGTACTTC
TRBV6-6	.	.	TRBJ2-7	CASSSSRPGTYEQYF	TGTGCCAGCAGTTCCTCCCGGCCAGGGACCTACGAGCAGTACTTC
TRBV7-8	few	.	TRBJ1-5	CASSLGLRGFSNQPQHF	TGTGCCAGCAGCTTAGGTTTGAGGGGGTTTAGCAATCAGCCCCAGCATTTT
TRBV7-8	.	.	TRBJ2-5	CASSLIPRVETQYF	TGTGCCAGCAGCTTAATCCCAAGGGTCGAGACCCAGTACTTC
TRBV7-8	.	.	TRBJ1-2	CASSLERVGRPGYGYTF	TGTGCCAGCAGCTTAGAAAGGGTGGGCAGACCAGGCTATGGCTACACCTTC
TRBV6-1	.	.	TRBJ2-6	CATGPGTGANVLTF	TGTGCCACCGGACCGGGGACGGGGGCCAACGTCCTGACTTTC
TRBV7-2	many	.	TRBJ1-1	CASSTQGSEAFF	TGTGCCAGCAGCACCCAGGGATCTGAAGCTTTCTTT
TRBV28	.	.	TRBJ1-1	CASRRGNTEAFF	TGTGCCAGCAGGCGGGGGAACACTGAAGCTTTCTTT
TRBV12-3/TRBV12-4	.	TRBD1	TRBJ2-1	CASSLGTGVNEQFF	TGTGCCAGCAGTTTGGGGACAGGTGTGAATGAGCAGTTCTTC
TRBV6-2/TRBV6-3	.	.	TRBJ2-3	CASSVERDTQYF	TGTGCCAGCAGTGTAGAGAGAGATACGCAGTATTTT
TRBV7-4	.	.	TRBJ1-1	CASSGSGPDLMNTEAFF	TGTGCCAGCAGCGGATCGGGACCAGACCTAATGAACACTGAAGCTTTCTTT
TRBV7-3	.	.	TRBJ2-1	CASSSRESGTYNEQFF	TGTGCCAGCAGCTCCCGAGAGTCCGGGACTTACAATGAGCAGTTCTTC
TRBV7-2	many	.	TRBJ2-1	CASSLEGNTYNEQFF	TGTGCCAGCAGCTTAGAAGGCAACACCTACAATGAGCAGTTCTTC
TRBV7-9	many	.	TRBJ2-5	CASSLGQGPVLAETQYF	TGTGCCAGCAGCTTAGGCCAGGGACCCGTTCTCGCGGAGACCCAGTACTTC
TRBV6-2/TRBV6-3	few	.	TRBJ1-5	CASSYMGYSNQPQHF	TGTGCCAGCAGTTACATGGGTTATAGCAATCAGCCCCAGCATTTT
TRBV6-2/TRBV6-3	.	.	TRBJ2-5	CASSYPQGWIGETQYF	TGTGCCAGCAGTTACCCCCAGGGGTGGATCGGAGAGACCCAGTACTTC
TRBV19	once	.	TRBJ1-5	CASKRDTIFDQPQHF	TGTGCCAGTAAGCGGGACACTATATTCGATCAGCCCCAGCATTTT
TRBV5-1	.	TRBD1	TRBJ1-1	CASSNTTGTGGAFF	TGCGCCAGCAGCAATACAACCGGGACAGGGGGTGCTTTCTTT